This paragraph covers one T cell receptor (beta chain) sequence. Its binding antigen is unknown. Per-base qualities were not stored, and no clone one base away is much larger. This specimen's time point label, per the study, means: baseline before first vaccination. The treatment or condition label here, explained by the study, means: meningococcal conjugate vaccine given as trial control. Vaccinee samples came from UK trials COV001 and COV002, including a single-blind randomized controlled phase 2/3 trial of AZD1222 (ChAdOx1 nCoV-19) in healthy adults. Trial participant PBMC samples were collected at day 0 and day 28 after the second dose for TCRbeta chain sequencing. The data were obtained in a study of T cell responses to AZD1222 COVID-19 vaccine (dated by TCRdb to the early 2020s). With respect to the entire study: A total of around 240 trial participants underwent TCR sequencing, of whom about 210 had received two doses of AZD1222 and approximately 25 had received two doses of the MenACWY control vaccine. Trial participants were enrolled by age into 18-55, 56-69 and 70-plus year subgroups, with approximately 150, 30 and 60 TCR-sequenced participants respectively. What the authors observed across the whole study: Conclusions about previously exposed vaccinees were limited because only six or seven AZD1222 recipients were SARS-CoV-2 seropositive at baseline. Participants were mostly white British, with more females than males. The authors suggested clonal diversity may have been underestimated. In the small 56-69-year group, the increase in depth fell short of significance, most likely because of low power. No day 14 peak-response samples were available, so repertoires were characterized only after the peak T cell response. After two AZD1222 doses, both the breadth and the depth of spike-specific TCRs were significantly higher than at day 0 and than in MenACWY recipients. CD4 TCRs associated with the vaccine covered the entire spike protein, and the dominant responses were in regions 160-218 and 743-854. Reportedly, almost half of the unique spike-specific TCRs recognized epitopes lying outside the regions that are mutated in the B.1.351 and B.1.1.7 variants.

From its cysteine to its phenylalanine, the CDR3 spans 15 amino acids. Only the CDR3 DNA is retained, 45 bases long and in frame from the first base. The germline V gene provides CDR1 SGHRS and CDR2 YFSETQ. V and J are trimmed by 0 bases and 5 bases, and the gene matches miss 6 bases of the junction. The CDR3 regions of human TCRbeta chains were analyzed by immunosequencing. In the authors' own workflow: Repertoire TCRs were matched against a reference library of SARS-CoV-2-specific TCRs generated with the MIRA antigen-specificity platform. Breadth was defined as the fraction of unique TCRs that were SARS-CoV-2-associated, and depth was defined as the fraction of total T cells that were SARS-CoV-2-associated. Each spike-specific TCR was assigned to its reactive spike region and to a CD4 or CD8 class using the MIRA data. Log10-transformed breadth and depth values were compared by one-way ANOVA with Sidak's multiple comparisons tests. Drawn from immuneACCESS, this table holds only the in-frame rearrangements with V and J called that TCRdb kept. Clones are partly lost; checked studies trace under half to an unresolved V gene and leave the rest unexplained. Clonal size and the V and J genes are those of that table, whereas D and trimming came from the DNA. Within this sample are 110,000 or so clones, with 88% of them counted one time only. The top ten clonotypes cover around 13% of the sample.

The sample was peripheral blood, taken on day 0 of MenACWY control vaccination. Rearrangement joined TRBV5-1 to TRBJ2-5; TRBD2 fits 8 bases in the junction. The TCR comes from an adult in good health. The CDR3 region has the sequence CASSLGAAGAETQYF. In nucleotides, the sequence is TGCGCCAGCAGCTTGGGAGCAGCGGGGGCCGAGACCCAGTACTTC.